This record covers a single T cell receptor (beta chain). This record comes from a study of blood T cell repertoires in COVID-19. Turning to the study itself: Some COVID-19 samples were acute and others convalescent; all came from the United States, Italy and Spain. PBMCs, B-cell-depleted T cells, or T cells provided the cDNA or gDNA that made up the material.

V gave up 6 bases and J gave up 8 bases, with 8 bases separating them. Per the germline V gene, CDR1 is ENHRY and CDR2 is SYGVKD. The CDR3 is made up of 11 amino acids. Authors' methods: Reference gene primer amplification gave estimated nucleated cell counts. Sequenced by immunoSEQ multiplex PCR; TCRdb stores in-frame clones only, minus some. The V and J calls and clone size come from that table; D and trimming were worked out from the DNA. This table holds some 100,000 clones, roughly 92% found once. Sequences were obtained from peripheral blood. The chain is built from TRBV10-3 and TRBJ2-1, with D possibly being TRBD2 (6 bases). The origin of this receptor is a man between 70 and 80 years old with acute or convalescent COVID-19. CDR3 DNA: TGTGCCATCAGGAAGCGGGATGAGCAGTTCTTC. This codes for CAIRKRDEQFF.